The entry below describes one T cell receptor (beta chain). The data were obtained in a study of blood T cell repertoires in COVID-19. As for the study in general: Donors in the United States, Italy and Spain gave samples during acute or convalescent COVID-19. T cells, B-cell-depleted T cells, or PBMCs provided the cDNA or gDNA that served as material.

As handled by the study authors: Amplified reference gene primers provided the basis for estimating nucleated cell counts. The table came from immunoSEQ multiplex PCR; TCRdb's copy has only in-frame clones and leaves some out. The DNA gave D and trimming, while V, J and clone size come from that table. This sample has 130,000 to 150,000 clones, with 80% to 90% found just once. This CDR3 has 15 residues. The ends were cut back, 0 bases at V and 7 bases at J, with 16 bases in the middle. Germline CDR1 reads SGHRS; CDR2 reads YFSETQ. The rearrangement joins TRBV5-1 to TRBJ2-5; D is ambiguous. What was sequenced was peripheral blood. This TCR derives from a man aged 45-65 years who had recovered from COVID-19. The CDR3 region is CASSLGLTGERTQYF. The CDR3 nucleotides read TGCGCCAGCAGCTTGGGGCTAACCGGAGAAAGGACCCAGTACTTC.